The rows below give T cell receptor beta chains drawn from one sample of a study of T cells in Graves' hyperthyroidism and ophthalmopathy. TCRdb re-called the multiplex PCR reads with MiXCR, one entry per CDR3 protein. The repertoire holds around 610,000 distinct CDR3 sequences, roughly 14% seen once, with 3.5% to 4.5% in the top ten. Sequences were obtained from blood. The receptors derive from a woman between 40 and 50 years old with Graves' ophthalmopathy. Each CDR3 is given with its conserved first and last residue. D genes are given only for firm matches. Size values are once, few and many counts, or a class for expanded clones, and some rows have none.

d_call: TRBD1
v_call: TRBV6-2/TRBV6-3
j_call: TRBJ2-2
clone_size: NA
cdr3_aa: CASSLRDRGPTGELFF
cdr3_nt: TGTGCCAGCAGTCTCCGGGACAGGGGGCCCACCGGGGAGCTGTTTTTT

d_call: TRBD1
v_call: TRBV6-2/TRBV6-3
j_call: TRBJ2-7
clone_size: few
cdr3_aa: CASGRMTGPREQYF
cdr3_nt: TGTGCCAGCGGACGTATGACAGGGCCTCGTGAGCAGTACTTC

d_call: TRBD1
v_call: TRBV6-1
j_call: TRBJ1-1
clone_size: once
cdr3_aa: CASRQTGRGRKAFF
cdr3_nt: TGTGCCAGCAGGCAGACGGGCAGGGGGCGAAAAGCTTTCTTT

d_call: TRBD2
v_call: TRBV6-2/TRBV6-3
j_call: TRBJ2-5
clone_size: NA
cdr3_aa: CASSPSRAGGETQYF
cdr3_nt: TGTGCCAGCAGCCCCTCTCGAGCGGGAGGCGAGACCCAGTACTTC

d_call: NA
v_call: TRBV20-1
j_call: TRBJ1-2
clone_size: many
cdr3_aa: CSARAGEHYGYTF
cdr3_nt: TGCAGTGCTAGAGCAGGGGAACACTATGGCTACACCTTC

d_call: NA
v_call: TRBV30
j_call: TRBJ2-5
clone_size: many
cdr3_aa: CAWSPFDPQETQYF
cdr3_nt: TGTGCCTGGAGTCCCTTCGACCCACAAGAGACCCAGTACTTC

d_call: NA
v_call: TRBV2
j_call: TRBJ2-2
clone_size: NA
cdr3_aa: CASTHPETGSGELFF
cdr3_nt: TGTGCCAGCACCCACCCCGAGACAGGTTCCGGGGAGCTGTTTTTT

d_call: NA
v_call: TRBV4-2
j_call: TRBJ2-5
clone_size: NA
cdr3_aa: CASSQDRGLVIPETQYF
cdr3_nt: TGTGCCAGCAGCCAAGATCGGGGTCTGGTGATCCCAGAGACCCAGTACTTC

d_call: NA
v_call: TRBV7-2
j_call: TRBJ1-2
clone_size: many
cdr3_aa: CASSPLGGGYGYTF
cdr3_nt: TGTGCCAGCAGCCCACTCGGCGGGGGATATGGCTACACCTTC

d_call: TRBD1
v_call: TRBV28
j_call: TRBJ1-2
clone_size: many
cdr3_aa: CASSLGVPWTGLYGYTF
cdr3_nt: TGTGCCAGCAGTTTGGGAGTTCCCTGGACAGGCCTCTATGGCTACACCTTC

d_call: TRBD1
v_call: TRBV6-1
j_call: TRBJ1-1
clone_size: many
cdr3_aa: CASRGQRLKTEAFF
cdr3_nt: TGTGCCAGCAGGGGACAGAGACTGAAAACTGAAGCTTTCTTT

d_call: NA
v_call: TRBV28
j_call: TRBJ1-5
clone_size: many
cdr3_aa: CASSFPGDGQPQHF
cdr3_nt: TGTGCCAGCAGTTTCCCAGGGGATGGTCAGCCCCAGCATTTT

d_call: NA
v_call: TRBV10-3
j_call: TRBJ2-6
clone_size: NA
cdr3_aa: CAISESDSGANVLTF
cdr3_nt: TGTGCCATCAGTGAGTCGGACTCTGGGGCCAACGTCCTGACTTTC

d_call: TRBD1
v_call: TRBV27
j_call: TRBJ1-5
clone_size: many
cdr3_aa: CASSYAGGDQPQHF
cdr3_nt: TGTGCCAGCAGTTATGCAGGGGGCGATCAGCCCCAGCATTTT

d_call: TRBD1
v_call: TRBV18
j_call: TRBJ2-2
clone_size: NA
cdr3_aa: CASSEGQAITGELFF
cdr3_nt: TGTGCCAGCTCCGAGGGACAGGCAATCACCGGGGAGCTGTTTTTT

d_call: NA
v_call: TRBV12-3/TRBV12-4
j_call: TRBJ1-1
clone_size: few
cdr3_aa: CASAPDGITEAFF
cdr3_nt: TGTGCCAGCGCCCCGGACGGAATCACTGAAGCTTTCTTT